These T cell receptor beta chains were read from a single sample in a study of shared clonotypes between healthy human individuals. TCRdb's table, derived via immunoSEQ multiplex PCR, lists solely in-frame clones and lacks some. The sample contains about 1 million clones, around 74% of which appear only once. Sequenced input: memory CD4+ T cells sorted from blood. These receptors were taken from a man between 18 and 35 years old in good health. Each CDR3 is given with its conserved first and last residue. A D gene is named only where the DNA matches it firmly. Clone sizes are given selectively: once, few, many, or a class where the clone is expanded.

j_call clone_size v_call d_call cdr3_aa cdr3_nt
TRBJ1-4 - TRBV10-3 - CAISESRTNEKLFF TGTGCCATCAGTGAGTCTAGGACCAATGAAAAACTGTTTTTT
TRBJ2-1 - TRBV7-2 - CASSHWTTVGYNEQFF TGTGCCAGCAGCCATTGGACCACGGTGGGTTACAATGAGCAGTTCTTC
TRBJ2-7 - TRBV5-4 TRBD2 CASSLGGEGPYEQYF TGTGCCAGCAGCTTGGGAGGGGAGGGGCCCTACGAGCAGTACTTC
TRBJ2-3 - TRBV20-1 - CSASATDTQYF TGCAGTGCCTCGGCCACAGATACGCAGTATTTT
TRBJ2-1 - TRBV30 TRBD2 CAWSELAGGHYNEQFF TGTGCCTGGAGTGAGCTAGCGGGGGGGCATTACAATGAGCAGTTCTTC
TRBJ1-5 few TRBV6-6 - CASNTGNQPQHF TGTGCCAGCAACACAGGGAATCAGCCCCAGCATTTT
TRBJ1-6 - TRBV7-2 TRBD1 CASSLWTGTNSPLHF TGTGCCAGCAGCCTATGGACAGGGACGAATTCACCCCTCCACTTT
TRBJ1-2 - TRBV2 TRBD1 CASSGLQGAGGYTF TGTGCCAGCAGTGGCCTACAGGGGGCGGGTGGCTACACCTTC
TRBJ2-1 - TRBV10-3 TRBD2 CAISESSGRDEQFF TGTGCCATCAGTGAATCTAGCGGGAGAGATGAGCAGTTCTTC
TRBJ2-5 once TRBV29-1 TRBD2 CSVVQSSGAPQYF TGCAGCGTTGTGCAGTCTAGCGGGGCCCCCCAGTACTTC
TRBJ2-3 once TRBV6-1 - CASSALKRGGTDTQYF TGTGCCAGCAGTGCCCTCAAGAGGGGTGGGACAGATACGCAGTATTTT
TRBJ2-1 - TRBV6-6 - CATRGVGDNSYNEQFF TGTGCCACCAGGGGGGTAGGCGACAACTCCTACAATGAGCAGTTCTTC
TRBJ2-2 - TRBV7-6 - CASGQNTGELFF TGTGCCAGCGGGCAGAACACCGGGGAGCTGTTTTTT
TRBJ2-7 - TRBV6-5 - CASSAGSPGEQYF TGTGCCAGCAGTGCCGGGAGTCCGGGGGAGCAGTACTTC
TRBJ2-7 - TRBV5-1 TRBD2 CASSLAGGREDEQYF TGCGCCAGCAGCTTGGCCGGTGGGCGGGAGGACGAGCAGTACTTC
TRBJ2-3 - TRBV5-4 - CASSDIGADTQYF TGTGCCAGCAGCGACATCGGGGCAGATACGCAGTATTTT
TRBJ2-5 - TRBV30 - CAWSGQIQETQYF TGTGCCTGGAGTGGACAGATCCAAGAGACCCAGTACTTC
TRBJ1-5 - TRBV18 TRBD1 CASSQETGSNQPQHF TGTGCCAGCTCACAGGAGACAGGGAGCAACCAGCCCCAGCATTTT
TRBJ1-2 - TRBV7-8 TRBD1 CASSLGTGRGYTF TGTGCCAGCAGCTTAGGGACAGGGCGAGGCTACACCTTC
TRBJ1-1 few TRBV30 - CAWSRVNTEAFF TGTGCCTGGAGTAGGGTGAACACTGAAGCTTTCTTT
TRBJ2-7 - TRBV7-6 TRBD1 CASSLQDRGNYEQYF TGTGCCAGCAGCCTCCAAGACAGGGGAAACTACGAGCAGTACTTC
TRBJ2-7 - TRBV15 TRBD2 CATSRSGGFSYEQYF TGTGCCACCAGCAGGAGCGGGGGGTTCTCCTACGAGCAGTACTTC
TRBJ2-3 - TRBV28 TRBD1 CASSLDPGQGTDTQYF TGTGCCAGCAGTTTAGACCCGGGACAGGGCACAGATACGCAGTATTTT
TRBJ2-3 few TRBV30 - CAWRSSRGDTQYF TGTGCCTGGAGGTCTAGCCGGGGAGATACGCAGTATTTT
TRBJ2-5 - TRBV4-1 - CASSRDHSQETQYF TGCGCCAGCAGCCGGGACCACTCCCAAGAGACCCAGTACTTC
TRBJ2-3 - TRBV10-3 TRBD1 CAISWTGSTDTQYF TGTGCCATTAGTTGGACAGGGAGCACAGATACGCAGTATTTT
TRBJ1-6 - TRBV7-2 - CATSQGRTPLHF TGTGCCACCTCCCAAGGGCGGACACCCCTCCACTTT
TRBJ2-3 - TRBV10-3 TRBD2 CAISPGSGGAPDTQYF TGTGCCATCAGCCCCGGGAGCGGGGGGGCCCCAGATACGCAGTATTTT
TRBJ1-2 - TRBV5-6 TRBD1 CASSSYTGEGYGYTF TGTGCCAGCAGCAGCTACACAGGGGAGGGTTATGGCTACACCTTC
TRBJ2-5 - TRBV4-1 TRBD1 CASSQPGQGETQYF TGCGCCAGCAGCCAACCAGGACAGGGGGAGACCCAGTACTTC
TRBJ2-5 - TRBV4-3 TRBD2 CASSQAVRLAGGQETQYF TGCGCCAGCAGCCAAGCCGTACGACTAGCGGGAGGGCAAGAGACCCAGTACTTC
TRBJ2-5 - TRBV15 TRBD1 CATSRGQGVRPETQYF TGTGCCACCAGCAGGGGACAGGGGGTAAGGCCGGAGACCCAGTACTTC
TRBJ1-2 - TRBV5-1 - CASSRGEGNYGYTF TGCGCCAGCAGCAGAGGGGAGGGAAACTATGGCTACACCTTC
TRBJ2-3 many TRBV7-2 TRBD2 CASSFPNGRADTQYF TGTGCCAGCAGCTTTCCCAACGGGAGGGCAGATACGCAGTATTTT
TRBJ2-7 - TRBV19 TRBD2 CASRYPGGVEQYF TGTGCCAGTCGGTACCCGGGGGGGGTCGAGCAGTACTTC
TRBJ2-3 - TRBV5-1 TRBD2 CASSLVSGGSTDTQYF TGCGCCAGCAGCTTGGTTAGCGGGGGTAGCACAGATACGCAGTATTTT
TRBJ1-1 - TRBV7-3 - CASSLGEKGTRAFF TGTGCCAGCAGCTTAGGTGAGAAAGGCACACGAGCTTTCTTT
TRBJ2-7 - TRBV6-1 - CASSEISRKSPDF TGTGCCAGCAGTGAAATCAGCCGGAAGAGTCCGGACTTC
TRBJ1-1 - TRBV5-6 - CASSLRGLNTEAFF TGTGCCAGCAGCTTAAGGGGCTTGAACACTGAAGCTTTCTTT
TRBJ1-4 many TRBV6-5 - CASMGGTNEKLFF TGTGCCAGCATGGGAGGTACTAATGAAAAACTGTTTTTT
TRBJ1-2 - TRBV5-7 TRBD1 CASTDRGRVYGYTF TGTGCCAGCACCGACAGGGGGCGCGTCTATGGCTACACCTTC
TRBJ2-7 - TRBV18 - CASSSLPGDQTYEQYF TGTGCCAGCTCATCACTCCCCGGGGACCAGACCTACGAGCAGTACTTC
TRBJ1-2 few TRBV29-1 TRBD1 CSGSTGGRNGYTF TGCAGCGGCTCGACAGGGGGTCGAAATGGCTACACCTTC
TRBJ1-1 - TRBV5-1 - CASSRRAQNTEAFF TGCGCCAGCAGCCGGCGGGCCCAGAACACTGAAGCTTTCTTT
TRBJ1-5 - TRBV15 - CATSRDGSSNQPQHF TGTGCCACCAGCAGAGATGGTAGCAGCAATCAGCCCCAGCATTTT
TRBJ2-7 - TRBV18 - CASSPTRNYEQYF TGTGCCAGCTCGCCTACACGGAACTACGAGCAGTACTTC
TRBJ1-2 - TRBV6-5 TRBD1 CASSATGSYGYTF TGTGCCAGCAGTGCGACAGGGAGCTATGGCTACACCTTC
TRBJ2-7 - TRBV2 - CASTRTGVAYEQYF TGTGCCAGCACCCGAACCGGGGTAGCCTACGAGCAGTACTTC
TRBJ1-2 - TRBV9 - CASSVALTGYGYTF TGTGCCAGCAGCGTAGCCCTAACAGGGTATGGCTACACCTTC
TRBJ2-1 - TRBV13 - CASSFEFFIAGSSYNEQFF TGTGCCAGCAGCTTCGAATTTTTTATCGCCGGGAGCTCCTACAATGAGCAGTTCTTC
TRBJ1-1 few TRBV25-1 - CASSSGAFF TGTGCCAGCTCCTCGGGAGCTTTCTTT
TRBJ2-1 - TRBV9 TRBD2 CASSLGTSGGTIGEQFF TGTGCCAGCAGCCTTGGGACTAGCGGGGGGACAATCGGTGAGCAGTTCTTC
TRBJ2-5 once TRBV29-1 - CSARPQGETQYF TGCAGCGCCCGCCCCCAGGGAGAGACCCAGTACTTC
TRBJ1-6 once TRBV9 - CASSQAGGSSPLHF TGTGCCAGCAGCCAGGCGGGCGGGAGCTCACCCCTCCACTTT